This TCR beta chain appears in the sequencing data of a study of T cell responses to AZD1222 COVID-19 vaccine (TCRdb year 2021). Study-wide context: A total of 230 to 250 trial participants underwent TCR sequencing, of whom more than 200 had received two doses of AZD1222 and approximately 25 had received two doses of the MenACWY control vaccine. Enrollment into the trials was organized by age into subgroups of 18-55, 56-69 and 70-plus years, and those subgroups contained roughly 150, 30 and 60 TCR-sequenced participants, respectively. What the study reported, not specific to this receptor: After two AZD1222 doses, spike-specific TCR breadth and depth were significantly higher than at day 0 and than in MenACWY recipients. CD4 TCRs associated with the vaccine covered the entire spike protein, and the dominant responses were in regions 160-218 and 743-854. Conclusions about previously exposed vaccinees are limited because only five to seven AZD1222 recipients were SARS-CoV-2 seropositive at baseline. Reportedly, close to half of the unique spike-specific TCRs recognized epitopes lying outside the regions that are mutated in the B.1.351 and B.1.1.7 variants. In the small 56-69-year group, the increase in depth fell short of significance, most likely because of low power. No day 14 peak-response samples were available, so repertoires were characterized only after the peak T cell response. Most participants were white British and females outnumbered males, and the authors suggested that clonal diversity may have been underestimated.

The CDR3 regions of human TCRbeta chains were analyzed by immunosequencing. As for the authors' bioinformatics: Repertoire TCRs were checked for matches against a reference library of SARS-CoV-2-specific TCRs that had been generated using the MIRA antigen-specificity platform. Breadth meant the fraction of unique TCRs that were SARS-CoV-2-associated, whereas depth meant the fraction of total T cells that were SARS-CoV-2-associated. Using the MIRA data, every spike-specific TCR was mapped to the spike region that the TCR reacted to and assigned to either a CD4 or a CD8 class. Log10-transformed breadth and depth values were compared by one-way ANOVA with Sidak's multiple comparisons tests. TCRdb mirrors the immuneACCESS table, restricted to in-frame sequences. Some clones are absent from its copies; in checked studies, under half trace to an unresolved V gene, and the reason for the others is unknown. V and J calls and clone size are copied from that table; D and trimming were computed from the DNA. The sample has roughly 150,000 clones on record, roughly nine tenths of them singletons. 0.9% to 1.2% of the sample is in the top ten clones.

This clone came up once. Which antigen it targets is not known. The input lacks base qualities; no much larger clone sits a single base away. The sample's time point label, decoded: about 28 days (+/-7) after the second vaccine dose. AZD1222 recipients whose second dose came at about 4 weeks and those whose second dose came at about 12 weeks were combined into one group, since spike-specific TCR depth and breadth did not differ between the two schedules. Vaccinee samples came from UK trials COV001 and COV002, including a single-blind randomized controlled phase 2/3 trial of AZD1222 (ChAdOx1 nCoV-19) in healthy adults. For TCRbeta chain sequencing, PBMC samples were collected from trial participants at day 0 and at day 28 after the second dose. Reading the germline V gene gives CDR1 SGHTA and CDR2 FQGNSA. V loses 5 bases at its end and J loses 8 bases; junction bases beyond the gene matches: 16. The CDR3, from cysteine to phenylalanine, totals 17 residues. CDR3 DNA only is kept here, 51 bases in frame from base 1.

This receptor was obtained from an adult who received the AZD1222 COVID-19 vaccine. The V and J genes are TRBV7-2 and TRBJ2-1; 9 junctional bases match TRBD2. Specimen: peripheral blood, collected 28 days after the second AZD1222 dose. The DNA sequence is as follows: TGTGCCAGCAGCCTAAGCCCAGGGCTAGCGGGGTTCGATGAGCAGTTCTTC. Its translation is CASSLSPGLAGFDEQFF.